The clone carrying this T cell receptor beta chain was seen many times. Its specificity is not known. The V and J ends lost 7 bases and 0 bases respectively, with 13 bases between them. CDR3 length: 15 residues. The source of the sample is a study of T cells after yellow fever vaccination. General study results and limits: Reappearing after the booster were most of the clones from primary vaccination (roughly 96% CD4, around 90% CD8). Just a small share of clonotypes turned up in the CD4 compartment as well as the CD8 compartment. The secondary response peaked faster, at day 5 versus 15, but was weaker.

Using its own MiXCR run on the 5' RACE reads, TCRdb lists one record per CDR3 protein. The sample shows 200,000 to 300,000 distinct CDR3 sequences, 6.5% to 7.5% of them seen only once. The rearrangement links TRBV12-3 or TRBV12-4 to TRBJ2-1; no reliable D call. Specimen: CD4+ T cells sorted from PBMCs, collected on the day of the yellow fever booster vaccination. This receptor was taken from a young man who received the YFV17D yellow fever vaccine. The DNA of the CDR3 is TGTGCCAGCAAACCCTTGACGAGCTCCTACAATGAGCAGTTCTTC. Its protein product is CASKPLTSSYNEQFF.